This is a list of T cell receptor beta chains from one sample in a study of blood T cell repertoires in COVID-19. The assay was immunoSEQ multiplex PCR, and TCRdb's table has in-frame clones only and misses some. The sample contains some 280,000 clones, 89% of which appear only once. Sequenced sample: peripheral blood. The source is a woman between 40 and 50 years old who had recovered from COVID-19. The CDR3 runs from the conserved cysteine through the conserved F or W. The D gene is left open where the match is weak. Size is omitted from some rows. Given values are once, few, many or a class for expanded clones.

>TRBJ2-7|TRBV5-3|TRBD1|once
CARSRRGRAAYEQYF
TGTGCCAGAAGCCGCAGGGGGCGCGCAGCCTACGAGCAGTACTTC
>TRBJ2-7|TRBV6-4|NA|NA
CASSDSRRPGQYF
TGTGCCAGCAGTGACTCGCGGCGACCGGGGCAGTACTTC
>TRBJ1-6|TRBV7-9|NA|once
CASSLMTSLSPLHF
TGTGCCAGCAGCTTAATGACATCCCTTTCACCCCTCCACTTT
>TRBJ2-7|TRBV7-9|NA|NA
CASSLARHHEQYF
TGTGCCAGCAGCTTAGCGAGGCACCACGAGCAGTACTTC
>TRBJ1-1|TRBV27|NA|NA
CASSFQRGSTEAFF
TGTGCCAGCAGTTTTCAGCGGGGGAGCACTGAAGCTTTCTTT
>TRBJ2-1|TRBV19|TRBD2|once
CASRGLAGRYEQFF
TGTGCCAGTCGGGGACTAGCGGGCAGGTATGAGCAGTTCTTC
>TRBJ2-5|TRBV18|NA|once
CASSPRLGETQYF
TGTGCCAGCTCACCACGACTAGGGGAGACCCAGTACTTC
>TRBJ2-1|TRBV11-2|TRBD2|few
CASSSWEGTAYNEQFF
TGTGCCAGCAGCTCCTGGGAGGGCACGGCCTACAATGAGCAGTTCTTC
>TRBJ1-6|TRBV27|NA|NA
CASSFGRGSKPLHF
TGTGCCAGCAGTTTCGGCAGGGGATCTAAGCCCCTCCACTTT
>TRBJ2-1|TRBV7-8|TRBD1|NA
CASSLKVGTGEQFF
TGTGCCAGCAGCTTAAAGGTGGGGACAGGGGAGCAGTTCTTC
>TRBJ1-1|TRBV27|NA|once
CASSATGDTEAFF
TGTGCCAGCAGTGCGACCGGAGACACTGAAGCTTTCTTT
>TRBJ1-2|TRBV30|TRBD1|NA
CAWSLGGAGYGYTF
TGTGCCTGGAGCTTAGGGGGCGCGGGCTATGGCTACACCTTC
>TRBJ1-5|TRBV27|NA|NA
CASSPGSGERQPQHF
TGTGCCAGCAGCCCGGGGTCCGGGGAGCGACAGCCCCAGCATTTT
>TRBJ2-3|TRBV29-1|NA|NA
CSVVYSSGYSTDTQYF
TGCAGCGTTGTATATTCCAGCGGGTACAGCACAGATACGCAGTATTTT
>TRBJ2-2|TRBV18|TRBD2|NA
CASSQPLAGANTGELFF
TGTGCCAGCTCACAACCATTAGCGGGAGCAAACACCGGGGAGCTGTTTTTT
>TRBJ2-3|TRBV27|NA|NA
CASSSSVATDTQYF
TGTGCCAGCAGTTCCTCGGTAGCCACAGATACGCAGTATTTT
>TRBJ2-2|TRBV5-4|TRBD2|NA
CASSLASGRSGELFF
TGTGCCAGCAGCTTGGCCAGCGGGAGATCCGGGGAGCTGTTTTTT
>TRBJ1-3|TRBV30|NA|NA
CAATVGGGGSGNTIYF
TGTGCCGCTACCGTGGGGGGAGGAGGTTCTGGAAACACCATATATTTT
>TRBJ2-1|TRBV11-3|TRBD2|NA
CASSLDWLAGGNGRNEQFF
TGTGCCAGCAGCTTAGATTGGCTAGCGGGGGGAAACGGGCGCAATGAGCAGTTCTTC
>TRBJ2-7|TRBV6-6|TRBD2|NA
CASSGRGLAGDEQYF
TGTGCCAGCAGCGGGCGGGGACTAGCGGGAGATGAGCAGTACTTC
>TRBJ2-3|TRBV5-8|NA|NA
CASSLFVGADTQYF
TGTGCCAGCAGCTTGTTCGTGGGCGCAGATACGCAGTATTTT
>TRBJ1-3|TRBV15|NA|once
CATKPGSGNTIYF
TGTGCCACCAAGCCAGGGTCTGGAAACACCATATATTTT
>TRBJ2-1|TRBV11-2|TRBD2|once
CASSLVAGGRGEQFF
TGTGCCAGCAGCTTAGTAGCGGGAGGGCGGGGTGAGCAGTTCTTC
>TRBJ1-2|TRBV7-8|NA|NA
CASSPKSNYGYTF
TGTGCCAGCAGCCCTAAATCTAACTATGGCTACACCTTC
>TRBJ2-2|TRBV19|NA|once
CASSISGDVTGELFF
TGTGCCAGTAGTATTAGCGGAGACGTAACCGGGGAGCTGTTTTTT
>TRBJ2-2|TRBV28|TRBD2|NA
CATHASGGGGTGELFF
TGTGCCACCCACGCTAGCGGGGGCGGTGGGACCGGGGAGCTGTTTTTT
>TRBJ2-4|TRBV5-8|NA|NA
CASSFGRGTELAKNIQYF
TGTGCCAGCAGCTTCGGGAGAGGTACTGAATTAGCCAAAAACATTCAGTACTTC
>TRBJ2-2|TRBV5-4|TRBD2|NA
CASSPGLAKAADTGELFF
TGTGCCAGCAGCCCGGGACTAGCAAAGGCGGCGGACACCGGGGAGCTGTTTTTT
>TRBJ1-2|TRBV27|TRBD1|NA
CASSSRDSGLDYTF
TGTGCCAGCAGTTCCCGGGACAGCGGGCTGGACTACACCTTC
>TRBJ1-1|TRBV28|NA|NA
CASSLGRAAGGYTEAFF
TGTGCCAGCAGTTTAGGGAGGGCAGCCGGGGGCTACACTGAAGCTTTCTTT
>TRBJ1-2|TRBV9|TRBD1|NA
CASSEGAGSNYGYTF
TGTGCCAGCAGCGAGGGGGCTGGAAGTAACTATGGCTACACCTTC
>TRBJ1-5|TRBV6-5|NA|few
CASSSREGRSNQPQHF
TGTGCCAGCAGTTCCCGGGAGGGTCGGAGCAATCAGCCCCAGCATTTT
>TRBJ1-3|TRBV6-5|NA|NA
CASSSRQRSSGNTIYF
TGTGCCAGCAGTTCGAGGCAGCGGAGCTCTGGAAACACCATATATTTT
>TRBJ2-7|TRBV29-1|TRBD1|NA
CSVDPGQGKYEQYF
TGCAGCGTGGATCCGGGACAGGGGAAATACGAGCAGTACTTC
>TRBJ2-3|TRBV25-1|TRBD1|NA
CASSDGQGGTDTQYF
TGTGCCAGCAGTGACGGACAGGGTGGCACAGATACGCAGTATTTT
>TRBJ2-7|TRBV12-2|NA|NA
CASRFRASGRAVVSYEQYF
TGTGCAAGTCGTTTCAGGGCTAGCGGGAGGGCCGTCGTTAGCTACGAGCAGTACTTC
>TRBJ1-1|TRBV5-1|NA|NA
CASSPERATEAFF
TGCGCCAGCAGCCCCGAGCGGGCGACTGAAGCTTTCTTT
>TRBJ2-1|TRBV27|TRBD1|NA
CASSLLGAGGNEQFF
TGTGCCAGCAGTTTATTAGGAGCAGGGGGAAATGAGCAGTTCTTC
>TRBJ2-2|TRBV10-3|TRBD2|NA
CAISDRLAGDTGELFF
TGTGCCATCAGTGATAGACTAGCGGGAGACACCGGGGAGCTGTTTTTT
>TRBJ1-2|TRBV6-5|TRBD1|few
CASSHQGGKGGYTF
TGTGCCAGCAGTCACCAGGGGGGAAAGGGAGGCTACACCTTC
>TRBJ1-5|TRBV19|TRBD1|NA
CASSMGQGGQPQHF
TGTGCCAGTAGTATGGGACAGGGAGGCCAGCCCCAGCATTTT
>TRBJ2-2|TRBV3-1/TRBV3-2|TRBD2|NA
CASSRLTSGIRGELFF
TGTGCCAGCAGCCGGCTCACTAGCGGGATAAGGGGGGAGCTGTTTTTT
>TRBJ2-2|TRBV30|NA|NA
CAWSAGQNTGELFF
TGTGCCTGGAGCGCGGGGCAAAACACCGGGGAGCTGTTTTTT
>TRBJ2-2|TRBV7-2|TRBD1|NA
CASSTGQGTGELFF
TGTGCCAGCAGCACTGGACAGGGAACCGGGGAGCTGTTTTTT
>TRBJ2-7|TRBV9|TRBD2|few
CASSVSGSSLYEQYF
TGTGCCAGCAGCGTAAGCGGGAGTAGCTTGTACGAGCAGTACTTC
>TRBJ2-7|TRBV5-4|NA|NA
CASSLGGRLVPEQYF
TGTGCCAGCAGCTTGGGCGGGCGACTAGTCCCCGAGCAGTACTTC
>TRBJ2-7|TRBV11-3|TRBD2|NA
CASSPGTRPFPYEQYF
TGTGCCAGCAGCCCAGGGACTAGGCCATTCCCCTACGAGCAGTACTTC
>TRBJ1-1|TRBV10-3|TRBD1|NA
CAISESGQGNTEAFF
TGTGCCATCAGTGAGTCGGGACAGGGGAACACTGAAGCCTTCTTT
>TRBJ2-1|TRBV7-3|TRBD1|NA
CASSPTTAQGAGQFF
TGTGCCAGCAGCCCTACAACAGCCCAGGGGGCGGGGCAGTTCTTC
>TRBJ2-7|TRBV10-3|NA|NA
CAIMGDIPYEQYF
TGTGCCATCATGGGGGACATTCCCTACGAGCAGTACTTC
>TRBJ2-7|TRBV2|NA|NA
CASQPGRENYEQYF
TGTGCCTCCCAACCGGGTCGGGAGAACTACGAGCAGTACTTC
>TRBJ1-1|TRBV30|TRBD1|NA
CAWSVEGQGVGNTEAFF
TGTGCCTGGAGTGTAGAGGGACAGGGGGTGGGGAACACTGAAGCTTTCTTT
>TRBJ2-3|TRBV3-1/TRBV3-2|NA|NA
CASSQDLVISYRGGRGEKDTQYF
TGTGCCAGCAGCCAAGATCTAGTTATTTCATATCGAGGAGGGAGGGGGGAGAAAGATACGCAGTATTTT